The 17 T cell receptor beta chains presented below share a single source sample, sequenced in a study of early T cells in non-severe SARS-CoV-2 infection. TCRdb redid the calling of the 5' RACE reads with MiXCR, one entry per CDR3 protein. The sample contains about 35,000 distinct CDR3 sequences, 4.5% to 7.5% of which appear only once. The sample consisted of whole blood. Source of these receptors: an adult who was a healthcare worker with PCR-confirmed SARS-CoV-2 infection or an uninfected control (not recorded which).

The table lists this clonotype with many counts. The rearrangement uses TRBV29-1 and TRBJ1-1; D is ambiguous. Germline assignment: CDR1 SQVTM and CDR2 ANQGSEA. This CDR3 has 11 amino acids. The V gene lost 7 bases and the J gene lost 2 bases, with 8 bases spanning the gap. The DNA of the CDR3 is TGCAGCGGATCGGACAACACTGAAGCTTTCTTT. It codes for CSGSDNTEAFF.

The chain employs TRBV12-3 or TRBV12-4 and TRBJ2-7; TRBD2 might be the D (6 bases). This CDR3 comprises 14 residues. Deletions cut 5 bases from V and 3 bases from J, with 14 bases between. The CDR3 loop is CASSPRLEVYEQYF. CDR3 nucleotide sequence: TGTGCCAGCAGTCCCCGACTAGAGGTCTACGAGCAGTACTTC.

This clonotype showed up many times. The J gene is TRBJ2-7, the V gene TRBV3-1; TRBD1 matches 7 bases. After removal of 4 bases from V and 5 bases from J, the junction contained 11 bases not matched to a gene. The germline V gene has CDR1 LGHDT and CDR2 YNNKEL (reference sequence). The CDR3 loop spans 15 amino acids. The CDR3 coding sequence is TGTGCCAGCAGCCGAATGGGAGACAGGGCCCACGAGCAGTACTTC. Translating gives CASSRMGDRAHEQYF.

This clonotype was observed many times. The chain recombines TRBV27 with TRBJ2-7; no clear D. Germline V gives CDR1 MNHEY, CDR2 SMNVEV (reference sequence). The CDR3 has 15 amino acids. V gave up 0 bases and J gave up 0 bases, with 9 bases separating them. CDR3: CASSLSGLSSYEQYF. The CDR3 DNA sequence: TGTGCCAGCAGTTTATCTGGTCTGAGCTCCTACGAGCAGTACTTC.

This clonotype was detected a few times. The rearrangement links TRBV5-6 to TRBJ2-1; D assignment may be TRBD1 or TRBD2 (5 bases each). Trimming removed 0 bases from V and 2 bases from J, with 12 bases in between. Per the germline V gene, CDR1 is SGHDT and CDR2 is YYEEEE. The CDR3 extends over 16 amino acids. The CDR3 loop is CASSLAGTVTYNEQFF. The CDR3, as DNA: TGTGCCAGCAGCTTGGCCGGGACGGTGACCTACAATGAGCAGTTCTTC.

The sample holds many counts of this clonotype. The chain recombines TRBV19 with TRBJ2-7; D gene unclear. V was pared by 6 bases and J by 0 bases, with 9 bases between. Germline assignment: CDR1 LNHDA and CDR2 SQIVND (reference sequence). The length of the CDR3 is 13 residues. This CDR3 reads CASRASISYEQYF. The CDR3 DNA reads TGTGCCAGTAGAGCGTCAATCTCCTACGAGCAGTACTTC.

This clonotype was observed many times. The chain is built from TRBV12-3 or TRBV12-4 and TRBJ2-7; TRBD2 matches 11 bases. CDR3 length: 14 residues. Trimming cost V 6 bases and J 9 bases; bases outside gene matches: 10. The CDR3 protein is CASSPPGLAVVQYF. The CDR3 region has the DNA TGTGCCAGCAGCCCCCCGGGACTAGCGGTTGTGCAGTACTTC.

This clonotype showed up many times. CDR3: CSVPNRGTEAFF. The DNA for the CDR3 is TGCAGTGTCCCAAACAGGGGCACTGAAGCTTTCTTT. This chain joins TRBV20-1 and TRBJ1-1; 7 bases map to TRBD1. The germline V gene encodes CDR1 DFQATT and CDR2 SNEGSKA (reference sequence). Unmatched junction bases numbered 6, after V lost 7 bases and J lost 4 bases. The CDR3 consists of 12 residues.

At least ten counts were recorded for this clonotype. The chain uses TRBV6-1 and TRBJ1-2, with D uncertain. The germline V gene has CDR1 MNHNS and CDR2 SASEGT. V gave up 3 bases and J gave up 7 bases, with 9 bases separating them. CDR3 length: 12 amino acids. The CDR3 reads CASSDLDPGYTF. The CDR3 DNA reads TGTGCCAGCAGTGATTTGGATCCTGGCTACACCTTC.

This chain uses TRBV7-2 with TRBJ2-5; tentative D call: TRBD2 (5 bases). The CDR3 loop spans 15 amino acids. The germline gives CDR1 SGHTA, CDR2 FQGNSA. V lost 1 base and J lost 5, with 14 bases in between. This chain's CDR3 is CASSLDSRRGETQYF. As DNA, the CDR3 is TGTGCCAGCAGCTTAGATAGCCGGCGAGGGGAGACCCAGTACTTC. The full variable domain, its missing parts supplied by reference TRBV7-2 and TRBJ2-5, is GAGVSQSPSNKVTEKGKDVELRCDPISGHTALYWYRQSLGQGLEFLIYFQGNSAPDKSGLPSDRFSAERTGGSVSTLTIQRTQQEDSAVYLCASSLDSRRGETQYFGPGTRLLVL.

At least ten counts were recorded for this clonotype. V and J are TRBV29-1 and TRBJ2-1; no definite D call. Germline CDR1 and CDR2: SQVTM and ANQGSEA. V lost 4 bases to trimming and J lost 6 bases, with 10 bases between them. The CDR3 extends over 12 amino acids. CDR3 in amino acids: CSVVLGRNEQFF. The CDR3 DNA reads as TGCAGCGTTGTGCTCGGGCGCAATGAGCAGTTCTTC.

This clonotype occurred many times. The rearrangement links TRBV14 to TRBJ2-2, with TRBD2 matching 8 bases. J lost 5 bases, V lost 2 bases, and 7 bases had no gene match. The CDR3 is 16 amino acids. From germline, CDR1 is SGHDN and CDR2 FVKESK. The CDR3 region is CASSQNPGLGTGELFF. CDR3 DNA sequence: TGTGCCAGCAGCCAAAACCCGGGACTAGGGACCGGGGAGCTGTTTTTT.

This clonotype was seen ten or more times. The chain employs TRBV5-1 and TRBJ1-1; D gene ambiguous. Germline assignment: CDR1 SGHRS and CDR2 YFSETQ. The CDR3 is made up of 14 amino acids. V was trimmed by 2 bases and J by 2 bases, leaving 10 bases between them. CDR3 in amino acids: CASSLSQQNTEAFF. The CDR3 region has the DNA TGCGCCAGCAGCTTAAGCCAGCAAAACACTGAAGCTTTCTTT. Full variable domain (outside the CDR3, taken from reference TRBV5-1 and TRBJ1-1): KAGVTQTPRYLIKTRGQQVTLSCSPISGHRSVSWYQQTPGQGLQFLFEYFSETQRNKGNFPGRFSGRQFSNSRSEMNVSTLELGDSALYLCASSLSQQNTEAFFGQGTRLTVV.

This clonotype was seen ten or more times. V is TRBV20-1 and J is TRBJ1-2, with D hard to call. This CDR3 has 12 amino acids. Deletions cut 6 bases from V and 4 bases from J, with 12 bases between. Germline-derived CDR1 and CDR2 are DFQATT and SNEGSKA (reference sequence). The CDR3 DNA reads TGCAGTGCCAACCCAGGCCTCTATGGCTACACCTTC. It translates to CSANPGLYGYTF.

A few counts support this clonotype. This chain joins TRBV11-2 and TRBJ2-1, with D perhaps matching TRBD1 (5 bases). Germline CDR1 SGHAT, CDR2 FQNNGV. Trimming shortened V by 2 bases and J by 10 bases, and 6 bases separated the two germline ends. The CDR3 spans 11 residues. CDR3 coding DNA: TGTGCCAGCAGCTTATGGACAGAGCAGTTCTTC. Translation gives CASSLWTEQFF.

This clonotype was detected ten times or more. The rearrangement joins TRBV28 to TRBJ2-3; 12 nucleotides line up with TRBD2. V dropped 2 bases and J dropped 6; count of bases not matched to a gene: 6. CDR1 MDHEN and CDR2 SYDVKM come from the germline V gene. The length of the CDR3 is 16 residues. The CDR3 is CASSLGLAGPGDTQYF. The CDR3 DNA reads TGTGCCAGCAGTTTAGGACTAGCGGGACCAGGGGATACGCAGTATTTT.

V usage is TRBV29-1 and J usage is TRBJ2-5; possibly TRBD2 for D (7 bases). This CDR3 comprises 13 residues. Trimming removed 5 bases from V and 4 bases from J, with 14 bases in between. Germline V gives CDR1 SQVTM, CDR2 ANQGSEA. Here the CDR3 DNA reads TGCAGCGTTTCCGGGGAGGGGGTAGAGACCCAGTACTTC. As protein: CSVSGEGVETQYF.